This T cell receptor (beta chain) was obtained from a study of CD8 T cells in Susac syndrome. Stable or active relapsing-remitting multiple sclerosis, untreated and meeting revised McDonald criteria, defined the controls. The TEMRA cells underwent FACS enrichment, while the CD8+ and CD4+ T cells underwent negative isolation. This CDR3 region has 13 residues. Germline V gene data show CDR1 as MNHNY and CDR2 as SVGAGI (reference sequence). The ends lost 6 bases at V and 6 bases at J; junction bases unmatched: 7. It was with random hexamers that roughly 0.45 to 1 ug RNA was reverse transcribed. Multiplex PCR with immunoSEQ amplified the TCR beta CDR3 across 54 Vbeta and 13 Jbeta. TCRdb re-called the immunoSEQ multiplex PCR reads through MiXCR, storing one row per CDR3 protein. The table shows about 250,000 distinct CDR3 sequences, with around 95% occurring only once.

The chain employs TRBV6-6 and TRBJ1-1; 7 bases are shared with TRBD1. Sequencing was performed on CD4+ T cells from PBMCs. This receptor was identified in a human donor with multiple sclerosis. CDR3 DNA: TGTGCCAGCAGCCGAGACAGGGCGGCTGAAGCTTTCTTT. It is translated as CASSRDRAAEAFF.